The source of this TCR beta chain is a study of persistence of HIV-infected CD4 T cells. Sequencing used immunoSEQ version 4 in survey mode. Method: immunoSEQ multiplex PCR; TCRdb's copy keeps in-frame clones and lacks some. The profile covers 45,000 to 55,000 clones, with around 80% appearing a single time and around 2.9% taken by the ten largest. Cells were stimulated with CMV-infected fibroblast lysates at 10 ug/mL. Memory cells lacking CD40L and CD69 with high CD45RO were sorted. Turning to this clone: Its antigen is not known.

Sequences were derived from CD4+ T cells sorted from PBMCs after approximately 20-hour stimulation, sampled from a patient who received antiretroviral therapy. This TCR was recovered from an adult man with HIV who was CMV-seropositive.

The CDR3 here is CASSPGQGHSPLHF. DNA of the CDR3: TGTGCCAGCAGCCCCGGACAGGGACATTCACCCCTCCACTTT. The chain links TRBV9 to TRBJ1-6; TRBD1 matches at 8 bases. The V segment lost 4 bases and the J segment 8 bases; nucleotides outside the gene matches: 5. Germline assignment: CDR1 SGDLS and CDR2 YYNGEE. This CDR3 is 14 amino acids long.